Below, 11 T cell receptor beta chains from the same sample are listed, as sequenced in a study of CD8+ T cells in alopecia areata. Once RNA had been extracted, it was reverse transcribed into cDNA to act as the sequencing template. Clones were read by immunoSEQ multiplex PCR, and TCRdb kept only the in-frame ones, dropping some. The sample lists roughly 120,000 clones; about 60% were seen once. What was sequenced was CD4+ T cells sorted from blood. Receptors originate from a human donor in good health.

This chain links TRBV6-1 with TRBJ2-3, with D maybe TRBD2 (6 bases). CDR1 MNHNS and CDR2 SASEGT come from the germline V gene. CDR3 size: 15 residues. Trimming cost V 4 bases and J 4 bases, with 15 bases left between them. The CDR3 DNA follows: TGTGCCAGCAGTGGCGGGACCCTAGGGGCAGATACGCAGTATTTT. Amino acids: CASSGGTLGADTQYF.

The chain joins TRBV29-1 to TRBJ1-2; TRBD1 matches at 8 bases. The germline V gene encodes CDR1 SQVTM and CDR2 ANQGSEA. The CDR3 loop spans 13 amino acids. The V segment lost 4 bases and the J segment 7 bases; nucleotides outside the gene matches: 8. DNA of the CDR3: TGCAGCGTTGGGTCGGACAGGGAAGGTGGCTACACCTTC. Translated, it gives CSVGSDREGGYTF. Full variable domain (remainder filled in from reference TRBV29-1 and TRBJ1-2): SAVISQKPSRDICQRGTSLTIQCQVDSQVTMMFWYRQQPGQSLTLIATANQGSEATYESGFVIDKFPISRPNLTFSTLTVSNMSPEDSSIYLCSVGSDREGGYTFGSGTRLTVV.

The table lists this clone with a few counts. The V gene is TRBV4-1, the J gene TRBJ1-6; D not resolved. CDR3 length equals 12 residues. Trimming stripped 5 bases from V and 11 bases from J, with 10 bases between. The germline V gene encodes CDR1 MGHRA and CDR2 YSYEKL. The CDR3 loop is CASSSPQAPLHF. The CDR3 DNA sequence: TGCGCCAGCAGCTCTCCTCAGGCACCCCTCCACTTT.

The chain combines TRBV29-1 with TRBJ1-5; D is possibly TRBD1 (6 bases). Per germline, CDR1 SQVTM and CDR2 ANQGSEA. V was clipped by 4 bases and J by 0 bases, with 7 bases between them. This CDR3 contains 13 residues. The CDR3 DNA follows: TGCAGCGTTGCCAGGGGTAGCAATCAGCCCCAGCATTTT. Its translation: CSVARGSNQPQHF.

The rearrangement uses TRBV18 and TRBJ2-5; the D is unclear. Deletions cut 3 bases from V and 4 bases from J, with 9 bases between. This CDR3 spans 13 amino acids. Germline assignment: CDR1 KGHSH and CDR2 LQKENI. The CDR3 DNA reads as TGTGCCAGCTCACCGGGCCTTCGAGAGACCCAGTACTTC. Its protein is CASSPGLRETQYF. Full variable domain (missing parts from reference TRBV18 and TRBJ2-5): NAGVMQNPRHLVRRRGQEARLRCSPMKGHSHVYWYRQLPEEGLKFMVYLQKENIIDESGMPKERFSAEFPKEGPSILRIQQVVRGDSAAYFCASSPGLRETQYFGPGTRLLVL.

The chain uses TRBV18 and TRBJ2-5; D gene ambiguous. CDR3 size: 12 residues. Trimming took off 5 bases at V and 0 bases at J, with 4 bases between the two ends. Germline loops: CDR1 KGHSH, CDR2 LQKENI. The CDR3 nucleotides are TGTGCCAGCTCAACCTACCAAGAGACCCAGTACTTC. Translating it yields CASSTYQETQYF.

The rearrangement joins TRBV30 to TRBJ2-7; 7 bases match TRBD1. Per the germline V gene, CDR1 is GTSNPN and CDR2 is SVGIG (reference sequence). This CDR3 spans 12 amino acids. V gave up 8 bases and J gave up 3 bases; unmatched junction bases: 7. Here the CDR3 reads CAGGYRGYEQYF. The CDR3 DNA reads as TGTGCCGGGGGATACAGGGGCTACGAGCAGTACTTC.

The J gene is TRBJ2-7, the V gene TRBV4-1, with D tentatively TRBD2 (6 bases). The CDR3 is made up of 14 amino acids. The V gene's germline CDR1 is MGHRA and CDR2 YSYEKL. Trimming cost V 1 base and J 4 bases, with 11 bases left between them. This CDR3 reads CASSQAGLTYEQYF. CDR3 DNA sequence: TGCGCCAGCAGCCAAGCGGGACTCACTTACGAGCAGTACTTC.

This clone was picked up many times. The chain is built from TRBV7-2 and TRBJ2-5, with 8 bases fitting TRBD1. This CDR3 is built from 15 residues. Germline trimming cut 3 bases from V and 6 bases from J; bases unmatched to any gene: 9. Germline V gives CDR1 SGHTA, CDR2 FQGNSA. The CDR3 region is CASSLGPGQGQTQYF. DNA of the CDR3: TGTGCCAGCAGCTTGGGCCCCGGACAGGGCCAGACCCAGTACTTC.

The chain joins TRBV7-2 to TRBJ2-7, with 7 bases aligning to TRBD1. The CDR3 contains 12 residues. The germline V gene has CDR1 SGHTA and CDR2 FQGNSA. Losses at the gene ends were 5 bases for V and 8 bases for J; bases not matched to a gene: 6. CDR3 bases: TGTGCCAGCAGCCCTCAGGGGGTACAGCAGTACTTC. It yields the protein CASSPQGVQQYF.

A note on this clone: Other DNA sequences in the same sample also yield this CDR3. The V and J genes are TRBV29-1 and TRBJ1-1; maybe TRBD1 (5 bases). The CDR3 sequence is 12 residues long. V was trimmed by 6 bases and J by 1 base, leaving 9 bases between them. In germline, CDR1 is SQVTM, CDR2 ANQGSEA. The CDR3 bases are TGCAGCGTAGTTAGGGGGAACACTGAAGCTTTCTTT. Translation: CSVVRGNTEAFF.